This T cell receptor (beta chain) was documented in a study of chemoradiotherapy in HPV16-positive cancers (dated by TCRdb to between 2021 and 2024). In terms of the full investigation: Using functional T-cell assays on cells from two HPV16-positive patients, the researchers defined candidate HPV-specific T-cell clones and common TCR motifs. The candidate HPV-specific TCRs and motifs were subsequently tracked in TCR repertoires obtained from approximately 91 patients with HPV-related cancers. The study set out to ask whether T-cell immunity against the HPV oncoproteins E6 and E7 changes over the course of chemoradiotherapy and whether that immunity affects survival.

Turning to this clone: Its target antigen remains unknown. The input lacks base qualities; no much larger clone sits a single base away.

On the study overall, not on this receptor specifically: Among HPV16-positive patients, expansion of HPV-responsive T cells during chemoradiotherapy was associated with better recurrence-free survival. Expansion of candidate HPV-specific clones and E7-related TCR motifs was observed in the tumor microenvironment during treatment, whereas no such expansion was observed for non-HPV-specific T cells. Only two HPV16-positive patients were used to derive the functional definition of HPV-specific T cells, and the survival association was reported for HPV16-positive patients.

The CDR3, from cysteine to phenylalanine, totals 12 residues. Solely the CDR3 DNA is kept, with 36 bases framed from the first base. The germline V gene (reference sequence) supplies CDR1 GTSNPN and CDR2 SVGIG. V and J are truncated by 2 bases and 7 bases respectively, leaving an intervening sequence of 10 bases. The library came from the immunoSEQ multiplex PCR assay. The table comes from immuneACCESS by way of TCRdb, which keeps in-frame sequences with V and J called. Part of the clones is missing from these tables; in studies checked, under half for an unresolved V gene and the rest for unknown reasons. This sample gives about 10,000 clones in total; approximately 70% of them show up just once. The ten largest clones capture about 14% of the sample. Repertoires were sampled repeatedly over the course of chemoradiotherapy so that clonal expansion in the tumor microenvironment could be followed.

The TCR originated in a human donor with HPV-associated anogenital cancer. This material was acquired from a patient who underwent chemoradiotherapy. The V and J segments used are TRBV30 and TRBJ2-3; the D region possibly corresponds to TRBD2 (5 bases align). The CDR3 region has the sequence CAWSLGLNTQYF. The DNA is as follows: TGTGCCTGGAGTCTAGGACTTAATACGCAGTATTTT.